This T cell receptor (beta chain) came from a study of type 1 regulatory T cells (dated by TCRdb to the early 2020s). Background for the entire study: An in vitro protocol by which a Tr1-enriched, alloantigen-specific CD4 T cell product named T-allo10 was generated was characterized in the study. T-allo10 was being evaluated clinically in patients with hematological malignancies who were receiving allogeneic hematopoietic stem cell transplantation.

The reads were generated on an Illumina MiSeq. TCRdb reran the public reads through fastp at Q25 and MiXCR, keeping productive beta chains. CDR3 protein sequences are deduplicated, and each keeps its most common genes and DNA. The sample has 90,000 to 100,000 distinct CDR3 sequences on record, about 28% of them singletons. The top ten clones comprise 2.2% of the sample. The germline V gene (reference sequence) specifies LNHNV as CDR1 and YYDKDF as CDR2. The CDR3 has 15 amino acids, counting the end cysteine and phenylalanine. The CDR3 DNA has 45 bases and is translated from base 1. Trimming accounts for 4 bases at V and 3 bases at J, while the number of junction bases matched to no gene is 6. This clonotype was counted only a few times. The clone's antigen remains unknown. No much larger clone exists at a distance of one base, and base qualities are not known.

The receptor chain draws on TRBV15 and TRBJ2-5; 9 nucleotides in the junction match TRBD1. The TCR was taken from a human donor in good health. The sample taken for sequencing was CD4+ T cells, either the whole sample or a sorted fraction (not recorded which). The CDR3 region reads CATSIGQGSEETQYF. The nucleotides read TGTGCCACCAGCATAGGACAGGGGTCGGAAGAGACCCAGTACTTC.